The clone carrying this T cell receptor (beta chain) came up many times. Its antigen is undetermined. The cDNA was generated by 5'RACE with 10-nucleotide random UMIs. TCRdb re-analysed the 5' RACE reads in MiXCR, keeping a single row per CDR3 protein. This table has 50,000 to 70,000 distinct CDR3 sequences, less than 5.5% appearing once. This specimen belongs to a study of neurological immune-mediated disorders. From germline, CDR1 is SGHRS and CDR2 YFSETQ. Trimming removed 4 bases from V and 6 bases from J; junction bases left unmatched: 15. The CDR3 is 17 amino acids. Study conclusions and caveats: The multiple sclerosis repertoire cluster was associated with no clinical or MRI feature. Falling below healthy controls, multiple sclerosis showed the least TCR clonal expansion, while HTLV-1-associated myelopathy showed the most.

Sequenced: PBMCs. This TCR came from a young man with multiple sclerosis. The chain links TRBV5-1 to TRBJ2-2; 7 bases are a match to TRBD1. CDR3 sequence (DNA): TGCGCCAGCAGCCCATTCACGGGACAGCCAAGCGCCGGGGAGCTGTTTTTT. Translated: CASSPFTGQPSAGELFF.